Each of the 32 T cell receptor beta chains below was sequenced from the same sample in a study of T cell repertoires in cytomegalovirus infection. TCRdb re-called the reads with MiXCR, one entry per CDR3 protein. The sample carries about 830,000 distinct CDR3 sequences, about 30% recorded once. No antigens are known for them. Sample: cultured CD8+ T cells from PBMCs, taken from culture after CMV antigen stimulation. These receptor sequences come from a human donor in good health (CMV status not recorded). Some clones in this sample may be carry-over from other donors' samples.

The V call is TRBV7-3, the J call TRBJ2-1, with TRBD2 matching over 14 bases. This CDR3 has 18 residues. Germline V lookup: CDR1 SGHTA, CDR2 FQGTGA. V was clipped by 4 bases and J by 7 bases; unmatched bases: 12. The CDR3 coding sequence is TGTGCCAGCAGCTCCCCGCAGACTAGCGGGGGGGCGTGGAATGAGCAGTTCTTC. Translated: CASSSPQTSGGAWNEQFF. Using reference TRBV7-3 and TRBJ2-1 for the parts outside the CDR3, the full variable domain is GAGVSQTPSNKVTEKGKYVELRCDPISGHTALYWYRQSLGQGPEFLIYFQGTGAADDSGLPNDRFFAVRPEGSVSTLKIQRTERGDSAVYLCASSSPQTSGGAWNEQFFGPGTRLTVL.

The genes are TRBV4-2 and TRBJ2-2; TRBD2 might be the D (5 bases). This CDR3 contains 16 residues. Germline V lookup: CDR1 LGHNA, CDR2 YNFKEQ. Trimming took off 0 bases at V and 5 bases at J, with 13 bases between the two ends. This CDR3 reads CASSQDWPGLTGELFF. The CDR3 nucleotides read TGTGCCAGCAGCCAAGATTGGCCGGGGTTAACCGGGGAGCTGTTTTTT.

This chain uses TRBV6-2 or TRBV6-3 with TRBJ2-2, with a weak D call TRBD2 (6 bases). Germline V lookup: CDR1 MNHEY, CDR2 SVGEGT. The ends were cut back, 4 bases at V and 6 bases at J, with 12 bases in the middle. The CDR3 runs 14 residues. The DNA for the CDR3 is TGTGCCAGCAGTTTTTCTAGCGCTGCCGGGGAGCTGTTTTTT. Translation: CASSFSSAAGELFF.

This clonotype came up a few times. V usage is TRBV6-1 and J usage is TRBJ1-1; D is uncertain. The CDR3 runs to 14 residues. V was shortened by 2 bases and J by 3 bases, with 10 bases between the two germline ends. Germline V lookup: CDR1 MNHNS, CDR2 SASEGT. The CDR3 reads CASSERTRDTEAFF. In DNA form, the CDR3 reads TGTGCCAGCAGTGAAAGAACAAGGGACACTGAAGCTTTCTTT.

CDR3 residues: CSARDKAGKPEAFF. The CDR3 nucleotides read TGCAGTGCTAGAGATAAGGCAGGGAAACCTGAAGCTTTCTTT. The chain uses TRBV20-1 and TRBJ1-1; D may be TRBD1 (5 bases). Looked up from germline, CDR1 is DFQATT and CDR2 is SNEGSKA (reference sequence). The CDR3 loop spans 14 amino acids. Trimming took off 0 bases at V and 6 bases at J, with 14 bases between the two ends.

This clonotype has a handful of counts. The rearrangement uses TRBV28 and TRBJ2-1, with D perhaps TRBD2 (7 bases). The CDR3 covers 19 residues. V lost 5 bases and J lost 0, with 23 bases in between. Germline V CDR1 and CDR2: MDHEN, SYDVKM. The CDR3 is CASSPRGGAQMSSYNEQFF. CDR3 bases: TGTGCCAGCAGTCCCCGAGGGGGGGCCCAAATGAGCTCCTACAATGAGCAGTTCTTC.

This chain's CDR3 is CASMGTKAFF. The CDR3 DNA sequence: TGTGCCAGCATGGGTACGAAAGCTTTCTTT. The V gene is TRBV2, the J gene TRBJ1-1; no reliable D call. This CDR3 comprises 10 residues. Between the trimmed V and J ends, which lost 7 bases and 9 bases, there was a span of 9 bases. The germline V gene has CDR1 SNHLY and CDR2 FYNNEI. Complete variable domain (other parts from reference TRBV2 and TRBJ1-1): EPEVTQTPSHQVTQMGQEVILRCVPISNHLYFYWYRQILGQKVEFLVSFYNNEISEKSEIFDDQFSVERPDGSNFTLKIRSTKLEDSAMYFCASMGTKAFFGQGTRLTVV.

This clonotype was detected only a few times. CDR3 nucleotides: TGTGCCAGCAGCCCGACACACTATAGCAATCAGCCCCAGCATTTT. Translation: CASSPTHYSNQPQHF. V usage is TRBV6-5 and J usage is TRBJ1-5; D uncertain. The germline gives CDR1 MNHEY, CDR2 SVGAGI. The CDR3 totals 15 residues. Trimming stripped 6 bases from V and 0 bases from J, with 12 bases between.

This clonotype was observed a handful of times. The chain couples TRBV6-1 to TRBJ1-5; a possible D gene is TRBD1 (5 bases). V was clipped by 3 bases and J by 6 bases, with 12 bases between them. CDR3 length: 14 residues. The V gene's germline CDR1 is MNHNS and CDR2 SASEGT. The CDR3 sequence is CASSDKGIGQPQHF. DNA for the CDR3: TGTGCCAGCAGTGATAAGGGGATCGGTCAGCCCCAGCATTTT.

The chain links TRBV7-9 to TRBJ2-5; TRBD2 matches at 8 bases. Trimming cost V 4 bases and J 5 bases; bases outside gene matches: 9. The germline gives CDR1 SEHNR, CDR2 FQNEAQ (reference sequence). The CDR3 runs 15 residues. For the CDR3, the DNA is TGTGCCAGCAGCTCAACCCGGGGGGGGGGCGAGACCCAGTACTTC. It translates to CASSSTRGGGETQYF.

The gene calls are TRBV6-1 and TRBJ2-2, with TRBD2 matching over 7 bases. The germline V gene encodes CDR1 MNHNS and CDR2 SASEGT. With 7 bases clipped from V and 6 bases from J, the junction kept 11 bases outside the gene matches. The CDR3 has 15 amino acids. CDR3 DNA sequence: TGTGCCAGCACGCCCCGACGGGGGGTAGCCGGGGAGCTGTTTTTT. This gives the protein CASTPRRGVAGELFF.

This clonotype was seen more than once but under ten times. The CDR3 spells CSARRQGFYEQYF. Written as DNA, the CDR3 is TGCAGTGCTAGAAGGCAGGGGTTCTACGAGCAGTACTTC. The chain carries TRBV20-1 and TRBJ2-7; possibly TRBD1 for D (6 bases). The CDR3 is 13 amino acids. Germline assignment: CDR1 DFQATT and CDR2 SNEGSKA (reference sequence). V lost 2 bases, J lost 3 bases, and 11 bases lay in between.

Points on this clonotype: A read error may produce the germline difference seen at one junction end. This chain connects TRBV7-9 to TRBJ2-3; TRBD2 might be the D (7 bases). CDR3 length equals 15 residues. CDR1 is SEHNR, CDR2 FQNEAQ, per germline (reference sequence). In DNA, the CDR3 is TGTGCCAACAGCTGGGCAAGGGGGGGAGCAGATACGCAGTATTTT. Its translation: CANSWARGGADTQYF.

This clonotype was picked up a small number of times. CDR3 coding DNA: TGCAGTGCTCGGAGACGAGCGGGGCCGAGGAATCAGCCCCAGCATTTT. Its protein product is CSARRRAGPRNQPQHF. The chain joins TRBV20-1 to TRBJ1-5, with a weak D call TRBD1 (5 bases). V lost 5 bases, J lost 4 bases, and 21 bases lay in between. Germline V gives CDR1 DFQATT, CDR2 SNEGSKA (reference sequence). The CDR3 is 16 amino acids.

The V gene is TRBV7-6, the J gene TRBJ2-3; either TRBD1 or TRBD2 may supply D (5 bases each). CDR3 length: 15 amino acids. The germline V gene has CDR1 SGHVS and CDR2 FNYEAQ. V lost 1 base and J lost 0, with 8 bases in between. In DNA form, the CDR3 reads TGTGCCAGCAGCTTAGATTGGGGGAGCACAGATACGCAGTATTTT. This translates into CASSLDWGSTDTQYF.

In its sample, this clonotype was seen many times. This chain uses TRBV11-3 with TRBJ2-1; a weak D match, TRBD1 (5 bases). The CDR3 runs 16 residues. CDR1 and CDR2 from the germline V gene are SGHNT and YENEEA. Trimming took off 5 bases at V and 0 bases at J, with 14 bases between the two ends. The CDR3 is CASSPGAFSSYNEQFF. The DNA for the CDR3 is TGTGCCAGCAGCCCTGGGGCTTTTAGCTCCTACAATGAGCAGTTCTTC.

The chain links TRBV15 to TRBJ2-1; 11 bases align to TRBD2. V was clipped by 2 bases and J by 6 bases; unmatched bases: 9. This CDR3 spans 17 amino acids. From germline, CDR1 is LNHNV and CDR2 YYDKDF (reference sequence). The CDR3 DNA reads TGTGCCACCAGCAGATCCTTAGGACTAGCGGGCCCCAATGAGCAGTTCTTC. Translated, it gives CATSRSLGLAGPNEQFF.

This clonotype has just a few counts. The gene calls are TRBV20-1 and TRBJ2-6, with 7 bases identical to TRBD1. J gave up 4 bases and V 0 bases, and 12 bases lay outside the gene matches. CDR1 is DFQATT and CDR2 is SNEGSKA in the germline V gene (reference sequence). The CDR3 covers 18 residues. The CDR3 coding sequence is TGCAGTGCTAGAGATCGGCAGGGGGTAGGGAACGGGGCCAACGTCCTGACTTTC. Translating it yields CSARDRQGVGNGANVLTF.

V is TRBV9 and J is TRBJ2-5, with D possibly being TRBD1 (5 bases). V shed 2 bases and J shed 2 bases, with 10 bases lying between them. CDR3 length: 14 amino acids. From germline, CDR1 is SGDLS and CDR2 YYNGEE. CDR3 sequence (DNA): TGTGCCAGCAGCGTTTCGACAGAGCAAGAGACCCAGTACTTC. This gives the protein CASSVSTEQETQYF. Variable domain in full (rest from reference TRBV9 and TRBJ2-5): DSGVTQTPKHLITATGQRVTLRCSPRSGDLSVYWYQQSLDQGLQFLIQYYNGEERAKGNILERFSAQQFPDLHSELNLSSLELGDSALYFCASSVSTEQETQYFGPGTRLLVL.

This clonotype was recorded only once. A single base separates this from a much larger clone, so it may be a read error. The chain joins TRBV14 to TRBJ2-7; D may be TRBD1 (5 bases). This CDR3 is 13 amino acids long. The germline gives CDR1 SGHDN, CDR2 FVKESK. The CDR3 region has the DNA TGTGCCAGCGGCCAAGATAGGGGCTACGAGCAGTACGTC. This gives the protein CASGQDRGYEQYV.

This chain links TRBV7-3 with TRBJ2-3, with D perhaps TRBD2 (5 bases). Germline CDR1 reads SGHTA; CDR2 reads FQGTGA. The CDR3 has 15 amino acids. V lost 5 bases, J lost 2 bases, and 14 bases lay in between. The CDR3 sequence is CASSPIARNTDTQYF. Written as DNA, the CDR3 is TGTGCCAGCAGCCCGATAGCGAGAAACACAGATACGCAGTATTTT.

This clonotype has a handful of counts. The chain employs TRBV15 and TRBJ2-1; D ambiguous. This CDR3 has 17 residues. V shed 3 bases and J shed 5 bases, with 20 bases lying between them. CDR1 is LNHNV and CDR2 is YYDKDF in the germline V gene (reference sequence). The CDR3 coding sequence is TGTGCCACCAGCAGTACCATGACGGTCCTAACAAACAATGAGCAGTTCTTC. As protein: CATSSTMTVLTNNEQFF.

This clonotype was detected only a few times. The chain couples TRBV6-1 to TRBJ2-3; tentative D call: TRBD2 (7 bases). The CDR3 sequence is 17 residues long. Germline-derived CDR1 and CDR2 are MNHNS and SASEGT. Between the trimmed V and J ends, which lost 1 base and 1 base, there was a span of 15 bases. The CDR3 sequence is CASSEDPGGAGTDTQYF. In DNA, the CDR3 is TGTGCCAGCAGTGAAGATCCGGGGGGCGCAGGCACAGATACGCAGTATTTT.

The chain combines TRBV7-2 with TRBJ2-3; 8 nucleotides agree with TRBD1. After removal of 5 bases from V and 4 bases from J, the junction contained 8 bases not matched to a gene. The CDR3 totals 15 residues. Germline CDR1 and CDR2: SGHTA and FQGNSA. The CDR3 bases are TGTGCCAGCAGCCCAGACAGGGGTTGGGCAGATACGCAGTATTTT. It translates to CASSPDRGWADTQYF.

Written as DNA, the CDR3 is TGTGCCAGCATCCGAGGGAAAGGCTATGAGCAGTTCTTC. Translating it yields CASIRGKGYEQFF. The chain is built from TRBV12-3 or TRBV12-4 and TRBJ2-1; D may be TRBD2 (5 bases). Trimming left V 7 bases short and J 8 bases short, with 15 bases between. This CDR3 contains 13 residues.

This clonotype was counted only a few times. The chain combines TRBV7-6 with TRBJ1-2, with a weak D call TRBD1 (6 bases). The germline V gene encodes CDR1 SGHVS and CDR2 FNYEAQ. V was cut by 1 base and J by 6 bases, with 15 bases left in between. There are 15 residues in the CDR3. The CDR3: CASSLVPGESNGYTF. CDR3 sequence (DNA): TGTGCCAGCAGCTTAGTCCCAGGGGAGTCGAATGGCTACACCTTC.

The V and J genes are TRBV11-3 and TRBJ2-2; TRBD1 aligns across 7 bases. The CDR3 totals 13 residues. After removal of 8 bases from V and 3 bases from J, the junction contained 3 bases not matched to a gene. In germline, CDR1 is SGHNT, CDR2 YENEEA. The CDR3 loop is CASGRGYTGELFF. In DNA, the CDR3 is TGTGCCAGCGGCAGGGGGTACACCGGGGAGCTGTTTTTT.

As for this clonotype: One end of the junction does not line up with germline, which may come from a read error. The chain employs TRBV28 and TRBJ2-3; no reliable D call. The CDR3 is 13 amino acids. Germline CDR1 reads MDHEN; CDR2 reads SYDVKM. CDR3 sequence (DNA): TGTGTCAGCAGCTCTCTAGTTACAGATACGCAGTATTTT. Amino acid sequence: CVSSSLVTDTQYF.

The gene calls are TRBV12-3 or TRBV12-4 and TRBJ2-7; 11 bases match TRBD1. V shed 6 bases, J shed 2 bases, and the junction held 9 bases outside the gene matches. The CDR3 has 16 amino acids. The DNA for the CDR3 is TGTGCCAGCAGCAGGCCACCGGGACAGGGGGCCTACGAGCAGTACTTC. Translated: CASSRPPGQGAYEQYF.

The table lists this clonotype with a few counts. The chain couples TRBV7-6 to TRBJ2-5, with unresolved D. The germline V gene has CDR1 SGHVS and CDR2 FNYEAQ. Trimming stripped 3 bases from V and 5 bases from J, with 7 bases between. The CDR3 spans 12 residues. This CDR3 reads CASSLIWETQYF. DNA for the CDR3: TGTGCCAGCAGCTTGATTTGGGAGACCCAGTACTTC.

The CDR3 region is CASSYSGLAGGDANTGELFF. The CDR3 region has the DNA TGTGCCAGCAGTTACTCCGGACTAGCGGGGGGGGACGCGAACACCGGGGAGCTGTTTTTT. The V and J genes are TRBV6-5 and TRBJ2-2, with 15 bases fitting TRBD2. Germline V gene data show CDR1 as MNHEY and CDR2 as SVGAGI. The CDR3 covers 20 residues. The V and J ends lost 0 bases and 0 bases, in that order; junction bases with no gene match: 5.

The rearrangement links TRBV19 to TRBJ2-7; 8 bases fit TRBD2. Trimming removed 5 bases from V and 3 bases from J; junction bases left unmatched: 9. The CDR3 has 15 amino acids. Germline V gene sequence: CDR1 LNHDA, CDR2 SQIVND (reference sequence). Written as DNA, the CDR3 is TGTGCCAGTAGTCCTTCGGGTAGCGGGGTCTACGAGCAGTACGTC. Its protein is CASSPSGSGVYEQYV.